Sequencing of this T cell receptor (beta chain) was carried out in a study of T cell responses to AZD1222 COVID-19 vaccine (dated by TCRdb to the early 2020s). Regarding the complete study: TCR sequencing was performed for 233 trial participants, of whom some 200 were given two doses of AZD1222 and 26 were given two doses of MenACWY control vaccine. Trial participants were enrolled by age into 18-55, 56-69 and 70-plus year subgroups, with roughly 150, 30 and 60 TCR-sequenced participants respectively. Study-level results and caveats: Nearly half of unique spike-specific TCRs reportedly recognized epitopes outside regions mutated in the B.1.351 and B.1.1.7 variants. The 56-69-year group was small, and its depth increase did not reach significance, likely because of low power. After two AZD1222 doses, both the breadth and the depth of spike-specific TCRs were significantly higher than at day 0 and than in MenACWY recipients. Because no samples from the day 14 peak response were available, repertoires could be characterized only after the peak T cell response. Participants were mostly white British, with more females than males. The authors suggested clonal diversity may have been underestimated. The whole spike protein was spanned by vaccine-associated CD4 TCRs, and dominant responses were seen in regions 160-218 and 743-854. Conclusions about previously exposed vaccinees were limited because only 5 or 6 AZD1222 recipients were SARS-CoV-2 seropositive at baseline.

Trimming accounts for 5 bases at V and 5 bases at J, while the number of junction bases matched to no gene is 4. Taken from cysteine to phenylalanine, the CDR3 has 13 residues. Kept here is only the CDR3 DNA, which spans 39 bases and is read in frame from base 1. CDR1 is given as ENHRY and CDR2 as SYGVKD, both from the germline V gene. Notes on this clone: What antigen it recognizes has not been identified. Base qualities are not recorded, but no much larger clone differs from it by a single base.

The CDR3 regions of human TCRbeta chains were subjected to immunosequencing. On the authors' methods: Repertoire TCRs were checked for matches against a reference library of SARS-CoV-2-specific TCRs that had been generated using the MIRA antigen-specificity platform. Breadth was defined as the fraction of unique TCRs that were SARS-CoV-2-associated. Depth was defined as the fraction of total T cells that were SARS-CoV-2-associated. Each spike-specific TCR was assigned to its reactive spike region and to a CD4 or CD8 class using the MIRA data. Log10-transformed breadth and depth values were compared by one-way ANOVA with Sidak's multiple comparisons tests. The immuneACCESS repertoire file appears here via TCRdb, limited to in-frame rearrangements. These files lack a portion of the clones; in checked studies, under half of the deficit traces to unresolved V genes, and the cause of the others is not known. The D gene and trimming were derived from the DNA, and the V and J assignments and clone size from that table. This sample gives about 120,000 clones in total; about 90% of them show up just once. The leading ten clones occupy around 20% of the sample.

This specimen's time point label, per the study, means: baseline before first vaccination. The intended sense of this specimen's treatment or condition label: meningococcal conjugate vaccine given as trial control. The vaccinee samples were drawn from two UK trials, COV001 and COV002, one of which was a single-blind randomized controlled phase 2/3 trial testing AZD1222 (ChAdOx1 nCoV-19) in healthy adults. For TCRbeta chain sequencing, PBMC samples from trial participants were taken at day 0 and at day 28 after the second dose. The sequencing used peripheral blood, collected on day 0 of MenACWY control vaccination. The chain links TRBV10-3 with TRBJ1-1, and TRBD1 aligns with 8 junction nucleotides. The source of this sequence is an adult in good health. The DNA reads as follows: TGTGCCATCAGTCGACAGGGGAGGACTGAAGCTTTCTTT. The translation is CAISRQGRTEAFF.